A single sample is the source of the 27 T cell receptor beta chains below, sequenced in a study of control samples from healthy donors and cancer patients. The data were produced by immunoSEQ multiplex PCR, yet TCRdb's version contains in-frame clones alone and is incomplete. The sample has under 450,000 clones; approximately 90% are singletons. Sequencing input: PBMCs. The receptor set was obtained from a man between 35 and 55 years old with head and neck cancer.

V gene TRBV14 combines with J gene TRBJ1-2; no clear D gene. The V end was cut by 0 bases, the J end by 5 bases, with 10 bases between. CDR1 SGHDN and CDR2 FVKESK come from the germline V gene. This CDR3 region has 14 residues. As DNA, the CDR3 is TGTGCCAGCAGCCAAGACACGCGGCCATATGGCTACACCTTC. This translates into CASSQDTRPYGYTF.

The chain uses TRBV19 and TRBJ2-7; D is ambiguous. Per germline, CDR1 LNHDA and CDR2 SQIVND (reference sequence). V shed 3 bases and J shed 0 bases, with 12 bases lying between them. The CDR3 loop spans 15 amino acids. The CDR3 is CASSIGSWSSYEQYF. CDR3 bases: TGTGCCAGTAGTATCGGTTCGTGGAGCTCCTACGAGCAGTACTTC.

This clone was detected only a few times. This sequence joins TRBV5-1 and TRBJ2-7; D remains ambiguous. The germline V gene has CDR1 SGHRS and CDR2 YFSETQ. This CDR3 spans 15 amino acids. V lost 1 base and J lost 2, with 13 bases in between. The CDR3 spells CASSLFSAVTYEQYF. The CDR3 DNA follows: TGCGCCAGCAGCTTGTTTTCGGCAGTAACCTACGAGCAGTACTTC.

The J gene is TRBJ1-1, the V gene TRBV30; the D is unclear. The CDR3 has 13 residues. Germline V gene sequence: CDR1 GTSNPN, CDR2 SVGIG (reference sequence). The germline V and J ends were trimmed by 2 bases and 1 base, with 8 bases remaining between them. The DNA for the CDR3 is TGTGCCTGGAGTCCGGACGGGAACACTGAAGCTTTCTTT. This translates into CAWSPDGNTEAFF.

This sequence joins TRBV12-3 or TRBV12-4 and TRBJ1-5; maybe TRBD1 (6 bases). Deletions cut 4 bases from V and 3 bases from J, with 7 bases between. The CDR3 has 13 residues. CDR3 DNA sequence: TGTGCCAGCAGTTGGGGGCCCAATCAGCCCCAGCATTTT. Its protein product is CASSWGPNQPQHF.

The chain employs TRBV6-4 and TRBJ1-3; D gene ambiguous. Germline CDR1 is MRHNA and CDR2 is SNTAGT. Trimming cost V 3 bases and J 1 base, with 4 bases left between them. The CDR3 consists of 13 residues. The CDR3 spells CASSETSGNTIYF. The DNA of the CDR3 is TGTGCCAGCAGTGAAACTTCTGGAAACACCATATATTTT.

The chain has TRBV11-2 and TRBJ1-6; TRBD1 matches at 8 bases. CDR1 is SGHAT and CDR2 is FQNNGV in the germline V gene. This CDR3 spans 17 amino acids. V shed 4 bases, J shed 4 bases, and the junction held 9 bases outside the gene matches. CDR3 residues: CASSSRRTGSYNSPLHF. CDR3 sequence (DNA): TGTGCCAGCAGCTCCAGACGGACAGGGAGTTATAATTCACCCCTCCACTTT.

DNA for the CDR3: TGTGCCAGCAGCCCTCAGGGCAGGGATCGCACTGAAGCTTTCTTT. Its protein product is CASSPQGRDRTEAFF. The chain links TRBV6-2 or TRBV6-3 to TRBJ1-1; a possible D gene is TRBD1 (5 bases). The CDR3 has 15 residues. The germline V gene has CDR1 MNHEY and CDR2 SVGEGT. V lost 6 bases and J lost 4, with 18 bases in between.

The chain carries TRBV29-1 and TRBJ2-3; 11 nucleotides line up with TRBD1. Germline V gives CDR1 SQVTM, CDR2 ANQGSEA. V gave up 6 bases and J gave up 6 bases; unmatched junction bases: 8. There are 14 residues in the CDR3. As DNA, the CDR3 is TGCAGCGTCATTGGACAGGGGGCGGGTGATACGCAGTATTTT. This codes for CSVIGQGAGDTQYF.

The DNA for the CDR3 is TGTGCCTGGAGGGCCGCCTACGAGCAGTACTTC. This encodes CAWRAAYEQYF. The chain has TRBV30 and TRBJ2-7; no firm D call. Trimming removed 3 bases from V and 2 bases from J, with 5 bases in between. Germline-derived CDR1 and CDR2 are GTSNPN and SVGIG (reference sequence). The CDR3 spans 11 residues.

This clone was counted a single time. A read error may produce the germline difference seen at one junction end. This chain links TRBV7-7 with TRBJ2-3; maybe TRBD1 (5 bases). Looked up from germline, CDR1 is SSHAT and CDR2 is FNYEAQ (reference sequence). The CDR3 is 15 amino acids. The CDR3 is CASSLGGSGTDTQYF. CDR3 coding DNA: TGTGCTAGCAGCTTAGGTGGGTCAGGGACAGATACGCAGTATTTT. Full variable domain (missing parts from reference TRBV7-7 and TRBJ2-3): GAGVSQSPRYKVTKRGQDVTLRCDPISSHATLYWYQQALGQGPEFLTYFNYEAQPDKSGLPSDRFSAERPEGSISTLTIQRTEQRDSAMYRCASSLGGSGTDTQYFGPGTRLTVL.

The genes are TRBV28 and TRBJ2-6; the D call may be TRBD1 or TRBD2 (5 bases each). This CDR3 contains 18 residues. V dropped 5 bases and J dropped 4 bases, with 21 bases sitting between them. Per germline, CDR1 MDHEN and CDR2 SYDVKM. The CDR3 DNA follows: TGTGCCAGCAGTACGGGACCGGGGATCTCTTCGGGGGCCAACGTCCTGACTTTC. It translates to CASSTGPGISSGANVLTF.

The chain has TRBV6-1 and TRBJ2-1; tentatively, D is TRBD1 or TRBD2 (6 bases each). Germline V gives CDR1 MNHNS, CDR2 SASEGT. CDR3 length: 16 residues. V was cut by 8 bases and J by 1 base, with 18 bases left in between. The CDR3, as DNA: TGTGCCAGCGGTGGGGGGCCCCCGGGATCCTACAATGAGCAGTTCTTC. It encodes CASGGGPPGSYNEQFF.

The chain recombines TRBV29-1 with TRBJ1-1, with 9 bases matching TRBD1. There are 13 residues in the CDR3. V dropped 6 bases and J dropped 0; count of bases not matched to a gene: 2. Germline V gene lookup returns CDR1 SQVTM and CDR2 ANQGSEA. The CDR3 protein is CSVQGAVNTEAFF. CDR3 DNA sequence: TGCAGCGTACAGGGGGCAGTGAACACTGAAGCTTTCTTT.

This clone is a singleton in its sample. CDR3 protein: CASTPKGTAPYEQYF. The CDR3 nucleotides read TGTGCCAGCACCCCCAAAGGGACAGCCCCCTACGAGCAGTACTTC. The chain is built from TRBV6-5 and TRBJ2-7; 7 bases match TRBD1. The CDR3 extends over 15 amino acids. From germline, CDR1 is MNHEY and CDR2 SVGAGI. J lost 2 bases, V lost 7 bases, and 11 bases had no gene match.

J is TRBJ2-6 and V is TRBV27; D gene unclear. The V end was cut by 6 bases, the J end by 4 bases, with 7 bases between. CDR3 length: 13 residues. From germline, CDR1 is MNHEY and CDR2 SMNVEV (reference sequence). CDR3 in amino acids: CASRKGGANVLTF. CDR3 nucleotides: TGTGCCAGCAGAAAAGGAGGGGCCAACGTCCTGACTTTC. Filled out from reference TRBV27 and TRBJ2-6, the complete variable domain reads EAQVTQNPRYLITVTGKKLTVTCSQNMNHEYMSWYRQDPGLGLRQIYYSMNVEVTDKGDVPEGYKVSRKEKRNFPLILESPSPNQTSLYFCASRKGGANVLTFGAGSRLTVL.

The chain employs TRBV19 and TRBJ1-1; perhaps TRBD1 as D (5 bases). From germline, CDR1 is LNHDA and CDR2 SQIVND (reference sequence). The CDR3 length is 14 residues. The germline V and J ends were trimmed by 5 bases and 0 bases, with 10 bases remaining between them. DNA of the CDR3: TGTGCCAGTAGTGGACATCCCATGAACACTGAAGCTTTCTTT. Translating it yields CASSGHPMNTEAFF.

The V call is TRBV5-4, the J call TRBJ1-5, with 8 nucleotides matching TRBD1. The CDR3 consists of 13 residues. Germline V lookup: CDR1 SGHNT, CDR2 YYREEE (reference sequence). V dropped 6 bases and J dropped 5; count of bases not matched to a gene: 4. CDR3 sequence reads: CASTLQGDQPQHF. CDR3 coding DNA: TGTGCCAGCACCCTACAGGGGGATCAGCCCCAGCATTTT. Full variable domain (rest looked up from reference TRBV5-4 and TRBJ1-5): ETGVTQSPTHLIKTRGQQVTLRCSSQSGHNTVSWYQQALGQGPQFIFQYYREEENGRGNFPPRFSGLQFPNYSSELNVNALELDDSALYLCASTLQGDQPQHFGDGTRLSIL.

The chain joins TRBV7-9 to TRBJ2-5; D ambiguous. There are 12 residues in the CDR3. Between the trimmed V and J ends, which lost 8 bases and 7 bases, there was a span of 14 bases. CDR1 SEHNR and CDR2 FQNEAQ come from the germline V gene (reference sequence). DNA for the CDR3: TGTGCCAGCGAAGGCGTGGAGATGACCCAGTACTTC. Translating gives CASEGVEMTQYF.

V is TRBV19 and J is TRBJ1-2, with D perhaps TRBD1 (5 bases). The CDR3 totals 15 residues. The germline V gene encodes CDR1 LNHDA and CDR2 SQIVND (reference sequence). Between the trimmed V and J ends, which lost 1 base and 8 bases, there was a span of 17 bases. Written as DNA, the CDR3 is TGTGCCAGTAGTATAGGGGGCCAACCCGCTTGGGGCTACACCTTC. This translates into CASSIGGQPAWGYTF.

J is TRBJ2-7 and V is TRBV4-1; TRBD1 aligns across 7 bases. With V trimmed by 0 bases and J by 5 bases, 10 bases remained unmatched. There are 16 residues in the CDR3. Germline V gene sequence: CDR1 MGHRA, CDR2 YSYEKL. This CDR3 reads CASSQEGQLVSDEQYF. The CDR3 region has the DNA TGCGCCAGCAGCCAAGAGGGACAGTTAGTTTCGGACGAGCAGTACTTC.

This clone was seen just once. The genes are TRBV4-2 and TRBJ2-1; D may correspond to TRBD1 or TRBD2 (7 bases each). V lost 0 bases, J lost 1 base, and 16 bases lay in between. CDR1 and CDR2 (germline): LGHNA, YNFKEQ. CDR3 length: 18 amino acids. The CDR3 nucleotides read TGTGCCAGCAGCCAAGATCAGGGGGGAGGGATTTCCTACAATGAGCAGTTCTTC. Translation: CASSQDQGGGISYNEQFF.

The genes are TRBV9 and TRBJ1-1; TRBD1 matches at 8 bases. V shed 4 bases and J 1 base; nucleotides not matched to a gene: 6. Germline CDR1 SGDLS, CDR2 YYNGEE. The CDR3 consists of 15 residues. As DNA, the CDR3 is TGTGCCAGCAGCCCAGGGACAGGCCCGAACACTGAAGCTTTCTTT. It specifies CASSPGTGPNTEAFF.

CDR3: CASSSGTPRSGNTIYF. CDR3 coding DNA: TGTGCCAGCAGCTCGGGGACACCTCGCTCTGGAAACACCATATATTTT. The rearrangement uses TRBV21-1 and TRBJ1-3; the D call TRBD1 from the table was never checked on the DNA. TRBV21-1 is given as a pseudogene. The CDR3 sequence is 16 residues long.

The chain uses TRBV28 and TRBJ1-6; D call uncertain. Germline lookup yields CDR1 MDHEN and CDR2 SYDVKM. This CDR3 is 13 amino acids long. V was pared by 3 bases and J by 7 bases, with 7 bases between. The DNA of the CDR3 is TGTGCCAGCAGTTTCCAGAGGAATTCACCCCTCCACTTT. Translating it yields CASSFQRNSPLHF.

This chain links TRBV2 with TRBJ2-7, with 7 positions matching TRBD1. The CDR3 spans 14 residues. The J segment lost 6 bases and the V segment lost 0 bases, leaving 5 bases of the junction unmatched. CDR1 and CDR2 from the germline V gene are SNHLY and FYNNEI. This CDR3 reads CASSEAKNRGEQYF. The DNA of the CDR3 is TGTGCCAGCAGTGAAGCCAAGAACAGGGGCGAGCAGTACTTC.

The CDR3 bases are TGTGCCAGCAGCGGCGGCCCTAGCGGGGCGTACGAGCAGTACTTC. Translated, it gives CASSGGPSGAYEQYF. The chain is built from TRBV11-3 and TRBJ2-7, with 9 positions matching TRBD2. This CDR3 region has 15 residues. Unmatched junction bases numbered 9, after V lost 5 bases and J lost 4 bases. CDR1 SGHNT and CDR2 YENEEA come from the germline V gene.